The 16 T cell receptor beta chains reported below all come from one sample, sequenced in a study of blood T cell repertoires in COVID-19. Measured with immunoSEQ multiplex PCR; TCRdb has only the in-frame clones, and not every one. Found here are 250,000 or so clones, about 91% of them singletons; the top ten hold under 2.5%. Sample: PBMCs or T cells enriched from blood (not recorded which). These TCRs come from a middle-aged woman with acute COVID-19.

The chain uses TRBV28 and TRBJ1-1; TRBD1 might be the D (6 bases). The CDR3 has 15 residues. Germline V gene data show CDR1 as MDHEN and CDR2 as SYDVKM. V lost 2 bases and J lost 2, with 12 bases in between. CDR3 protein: CASSLGRTVNTEAFF. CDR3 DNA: TGTGCCAGCAGTTTAGGAAGGACAGTTAACACTGAAGCTTTCTTT.

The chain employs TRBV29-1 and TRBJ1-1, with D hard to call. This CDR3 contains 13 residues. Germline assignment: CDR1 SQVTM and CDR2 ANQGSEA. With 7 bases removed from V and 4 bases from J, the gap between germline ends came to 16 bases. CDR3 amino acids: CSGGREYSTEAFF. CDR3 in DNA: TGCAGCGGGGGAAGAGAGTATAGCACTGAAGCTTTCTTT.

The CDR3 sequence is CASSERQGNQPQHF. The CDR3 DNA is TGTGCCAGCAGTGAAAGACAGGGGAATCAGCCCCAGCATTTT. The genes are TRBV2 and TRBJ1-5, with 8 positions matching TRBD1. The CDR3 length is 14 residues. The trim removed 2 bases at V and 4 bases at J, leaving 1 base unmatched. Germline V gene sequence: CDR1 SNHLY, CDR2 FYNNEI.

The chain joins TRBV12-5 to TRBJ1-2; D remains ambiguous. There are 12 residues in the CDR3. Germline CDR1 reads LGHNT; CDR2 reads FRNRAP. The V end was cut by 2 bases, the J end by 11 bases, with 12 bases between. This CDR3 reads CASGLSQEVYTF. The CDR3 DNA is TGTGCTAGTGGTTTGAGCCAGGAGGTTTACACCTTC.

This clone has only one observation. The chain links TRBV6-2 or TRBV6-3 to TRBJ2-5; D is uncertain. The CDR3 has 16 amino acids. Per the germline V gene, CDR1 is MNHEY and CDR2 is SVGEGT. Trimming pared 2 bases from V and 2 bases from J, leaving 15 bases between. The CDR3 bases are TGTGCCAGCAGTTACGGGCACACCGCCACGCAAGAGACCCAGTACTTC. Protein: CASSYGHTATQETQYF.

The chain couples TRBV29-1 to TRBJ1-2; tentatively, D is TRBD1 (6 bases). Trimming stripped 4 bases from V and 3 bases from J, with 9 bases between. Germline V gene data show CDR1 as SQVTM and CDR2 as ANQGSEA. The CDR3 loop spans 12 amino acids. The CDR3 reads CSVVGGDYGYTF. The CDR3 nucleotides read TGCAGCGTTGTAGGGGGTGACTATGGCTACACCTTC.

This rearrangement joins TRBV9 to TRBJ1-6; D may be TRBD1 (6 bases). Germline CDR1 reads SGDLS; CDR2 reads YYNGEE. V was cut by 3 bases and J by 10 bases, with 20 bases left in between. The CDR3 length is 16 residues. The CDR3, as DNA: TGTGCCAGCAGCGCCCCCATGGGAGGGGGATGGTCACCCCTCCACTTT. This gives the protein CASSAPMGGGWSPLHF. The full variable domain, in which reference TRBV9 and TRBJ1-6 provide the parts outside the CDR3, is DSGVTQTPKHLITATGQRVTLRCSPRSGDLSVYWYQQSLDQGLQFLIQYYNGEERAKGNILERFSAQQFPDLHSELNLSSLELGDSALYFCASSAPMGGGWSPLHFGNGTRLTVT.

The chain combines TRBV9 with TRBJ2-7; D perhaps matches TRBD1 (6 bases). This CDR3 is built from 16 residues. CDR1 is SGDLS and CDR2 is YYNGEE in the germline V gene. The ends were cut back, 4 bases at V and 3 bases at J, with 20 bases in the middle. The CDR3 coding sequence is TGTGCCAGCAGCTTACACTACCCTAAGGGGGTCTACGAGCAGTACGTC. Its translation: CASSLHYPKGVYEQYV.

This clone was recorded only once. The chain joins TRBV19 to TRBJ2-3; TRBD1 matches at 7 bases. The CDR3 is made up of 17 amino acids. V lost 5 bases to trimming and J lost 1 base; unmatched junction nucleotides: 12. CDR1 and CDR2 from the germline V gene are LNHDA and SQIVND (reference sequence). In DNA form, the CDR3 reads TGTGCCAGTAGTTTAACGCCCATAACAGGGGGCACAGATACGCAGTATTTT. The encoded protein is CASSLTPITGGTDTQYF.

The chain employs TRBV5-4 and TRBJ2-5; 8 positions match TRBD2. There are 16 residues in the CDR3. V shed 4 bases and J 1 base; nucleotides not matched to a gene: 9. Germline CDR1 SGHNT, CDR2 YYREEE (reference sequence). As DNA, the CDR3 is TGTGCCAGCAGCCAGGGCCACGGACTAGCCCAAGAGACCCAGTACTTC. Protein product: CASSQGHGLAQETQYF.

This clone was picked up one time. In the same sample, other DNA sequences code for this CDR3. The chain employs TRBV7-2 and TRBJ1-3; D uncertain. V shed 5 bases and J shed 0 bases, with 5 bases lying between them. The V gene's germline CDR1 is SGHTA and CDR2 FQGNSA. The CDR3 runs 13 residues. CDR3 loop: CASSPSSGNTIYF. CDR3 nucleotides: TGTGCCAGCAGCCCGAGCTCTGGAAACACCATATATTTT.

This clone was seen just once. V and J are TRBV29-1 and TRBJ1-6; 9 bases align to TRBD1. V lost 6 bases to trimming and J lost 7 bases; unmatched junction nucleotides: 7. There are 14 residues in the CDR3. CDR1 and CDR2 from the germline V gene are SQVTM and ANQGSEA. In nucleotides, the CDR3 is TGCAGCGTCGGGACAGGGAAGGGGAATTCACCCCTCCACTTT. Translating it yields CSVGTGKGNSPLHF.

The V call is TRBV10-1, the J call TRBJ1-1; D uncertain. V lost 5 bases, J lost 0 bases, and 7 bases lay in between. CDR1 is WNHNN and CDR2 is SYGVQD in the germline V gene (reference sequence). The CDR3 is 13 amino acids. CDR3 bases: TGCGCCAGCAGTTCCGGGGTGAACACTGAAGCTTTCTTT. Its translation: CASSSGVNTEAFF.

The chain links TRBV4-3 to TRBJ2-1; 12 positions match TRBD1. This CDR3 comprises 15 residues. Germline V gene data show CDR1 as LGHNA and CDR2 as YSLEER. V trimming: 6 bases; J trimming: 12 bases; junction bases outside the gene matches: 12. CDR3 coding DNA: TGCGCCAGCAGTGGGACAGGGGGCTTAGGTAGGGGGCAGTTCTTC. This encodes CASSGTGGLGRGQFF.

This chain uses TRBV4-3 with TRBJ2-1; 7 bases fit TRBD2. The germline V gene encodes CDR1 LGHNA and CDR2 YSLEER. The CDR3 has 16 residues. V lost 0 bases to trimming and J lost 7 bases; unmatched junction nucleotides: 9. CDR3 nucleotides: TGCGCCAGCAGCCAAGATCTCGCGGGAGCTTCGAATGAGCAGTTCTTC. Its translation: CASSQDLAGASNEQFF.

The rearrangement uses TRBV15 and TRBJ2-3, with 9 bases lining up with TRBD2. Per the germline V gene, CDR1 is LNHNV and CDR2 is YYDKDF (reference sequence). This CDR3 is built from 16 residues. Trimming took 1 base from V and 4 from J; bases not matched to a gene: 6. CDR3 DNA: TGTGCCACCAGCAGAGTGCGAGGACTAGCGTCAGATACGCAGTATTTT. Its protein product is CATSRVRGLASDTQYF.